A single sample gave rise to the 25 T cell receptor beta chains below, sequenced in a study of blood T cells in healthy people across ages. Primed by a sample-barcoded 5' primer and a J-beta primer mix, a second PCR proceeded for about 7 to 12 cycles. TCRdb independently ran MiXCR on the 5' RACE reads; one entry per CDR3 protein. The table records some 1.6 million distinct CDR3 sequences, about 31% of them present only once. Sequences were obtained from blood. Every receptor here comes from a woman under 40 in good health.

The CDR3 region is CSASRPPSGGAQIEQFF. The CDR3, as DNA: TGCAGTGCTAGCCGCCCCCCTAGCGGGGGGGCACAGATCGAGCAGTTCTTC. V gene TRBV20-1 combines with J gene TRBJ2-1, with 12 bases that match TRBD2. V lost 3 bases to trimming and J lost 10 bases; unmatched junction nucleotides: 16. The germline gives CDR1 DFQATT, CDR2 SNEGSKA (reference sequence). The length of the CDR3 is 17 residues.

The V call is TRBV19, the J call TRBJ2-7; a weak D match, TRBD1 (6 bases). CDR1 LNHDA and CDR2 SQIVND come from the germline V gene (reference sequence). CDR3 length: 14 amino acids. V lost 7 bases and J 0 bases, leaving 13 bases between the germline ends. DNA of the CDR3: TGTGCCAGTACCCTACAGGGCACCTCCTACGAGCAGTACTTC. Translating gives CASTLQGTSYEQYF.

The CDR3 loop reads CSARTLGYNEQFF. CDR3 DNA sequence: TGCAGTGCTAGAACCCTCGGCTACAATGAGCAGTTCTTC. V and J are TRBV20-1 and TRBJ2-1; no definite D call. The CDR3 contains 13 residues. V lost 2 bases and J lost 3, with 8 bases in between. CDR1 and CDR2 from the germline V gene are DFQATT and SNEGSKA (reference sequence).

Here the CDR3 DNA reads TGTGCCATCAGTGATCCTCGGGGCACAGATACGCAGTATTTT. Residues: CAISDPRGTDTQYF. The chain is built from TRBV10-3 and TRBJ2-3, with D unclear. CDR1 and CDR2 (germline): ENHRY, SYGVKD. The CDR3 is 14 amino acids. The V end lost 3 bases, the J end lost 1 base, and 8 bases lay between the germline ends.

The rearrangement joins TRBV7-9 to TRBJ1-1, with 7 bases aligning to TRBD1. Germline V gene data show CDR1 as SEHNR and CDR2 as FQNEAQ (reference sequence). V was pared by 3 bases and J by 5 bases, with 12 bases of the junction left unmatched. The CDR3 consists of 16 residues. The CDR3 nucleotides read TGTGCCAGCAGCTTGAGTAGGAGGGGGCGAAGGACTGAAGCTTTCTTT. Translation gives CASSLSRRGRRTEAFF.

V gene TRBV20-1 combines with J gene TRBJ2-1; TRBD2 aligns across 12 bases. V shed 1 base and J 10 bases; nucleotides not matched to a gene: 11. The germline V gene encodes CDR1 DFQATT and CDR2 SNEGSKA (reference sequence). This CDR3 comprises 16 residues. The CDR3, as DNA: TGCAGTGCTAGAGGACTCCTAGCGGGGGGGCCAAACGAGCAGTTCTTC. Translation gives CSARGLLAGGPNEQFF.

This clonotype was counted between two and nine times. This sequence joins TRBV5-1 and TRBJ2-5; no definite D call. V lost 2 bases and J lost 1, with 12 bases in between. Germline V CDR1 and CDR2: SGHRS, YFSETQ. The CDR3 contains 15 residues. In nucleotides, the CDR3 is TGCGCCAGCAGCTTAGGAGCGCGCTCCCAAGAGACCCAGTACTTC. Translation gives CASSLGARSQETQYF. The variable domain in full, completed from reference TRBV5-1 and TRBJ2-5, reads KAGVTQTPRYLIKTRGQQVTLSCSPISGHRSVSWYQQTPGQGLQFLFEYFSETQRNKGNFPGRFSGRQFSNSRSEMNVSTLELGDSALYLCASSLGARSQETQYFGPGTRLLVL.

The chain's CDR3 is CSARDLESGYNEQFF. CDR3 bases: TGCAGTGCTAGAGATTTGGAGTCGGGATACAATGAGCAGTTCTTC. J is TRBJ2-1 and V is TRBV20-1, with TRBD2 as a possible D gene (5 bases). The germline gives CDR1 DFQATT, CDR2 SNEGSKA (reference sequence). The CDR3 length is 15 residues. Trimming removed 0 bases at V and 4 bases at J, with 13 bases between.

This clonotype was detected only a few times. This chain connects TRBV30 to TRBJ2-7; 10 bases agree with TRBD1. The DNA matches TRBJ2-5 better at its end, which makes the J call doubtful. The CDR3 has 14 amino acids. CDR1 is GTSNPN, CDR2 SVGIG, per germline (reference sequence). The CDR3 DNA reads as TGTGCCTGGAGTTCGGGACAGGGGCGAGAGACCCAGTACTTC. Translation: CAWSSGQGRETQYF.

This chain joins TRBV4-2 and TRBJ2-7; 9 positions agree with TRBD2. The CDR3 is 15 residues long. The V gene's germline CDR1 is LGHNA and CDR2 YNFKEQ. The V gene end was trimmed by 4 bases and the J gene end by 2 bases; junction bases not matched to a gene: 6. The CDR3 loop is CASSRERLAAYEQYF. CDR3 nucleotide sequence: TGTGCCAGCAGCCGCGAGCGACTAGCGGCCTACGAGCAGTACTTC.

The gene calls are TRBV20-1 and TRBJ2-3; TRBD2 agrees at 8 bases. Germline V gives CDR1 DFQATT, CDR2 SNEGSKA (reference sequence). CDR3 length equals 15 residues. The trim removed 0 bases at V and 3 bases at J, leaving 5 bases unmatched. CDR3 nucleotides: TGCAGTGCTAGAGATCAAGCGGGAGCTACAGATACGCAGTATTTT. Translation: CSARDQAGATDTQYF.

The chain links TRBV18 to TRBJ1-2; D is perhaps TRBD1 (6 bases). Per germline, CDR1 KGHSH and CDR2 LQKENI. The CDR3 has 15 residues. V was cut by 2 bases and J by 8 bases, with 18 bases left in between. Here the CDR3 DNA reads TGTGCCAGCTCACCAACAACAGGGCTGAAGGACGGCTACACCTTC. Residues: CASSPTTGLKDGYTF.

The chain uses TRBV27 and TRBJ2-3; D tentatively fits TRBD1 or TRBD2 (5 bases each). Trimming pared 5 bases from V and 9 bases from J, leaving 15 bases between. The CDR3 has 13 amino acids. Germline values: CDR1 MNHEY, CDR2 SMNVEV (reference sequence). The chain's CDR3 is CASSASSRGTQYF. As DNA, the CDR3 is TGTGCCAGCAGTGCAAGCAGCCGGGGCACGCAGTATTTT.

This clonotype was recorded a few times. The chain couples TRBV4-1 to TRBJ2-7; the D gene is possibly TRBD1 (6 bases). V dropped 1 base and J dropped 7 bases, with 17 bases sitting between them. Germline CDR1 reads MGHRA; CDR2 reads YSYEKL. The CDR3 length is 15 residues. The CDR3 loop reads CASSQGARGSWEQYF. The CDR3 DNA sequence: TGCGCCAGCAGCCAAGGAGCCAGGGGTTCTTGGGAGCAGTACTTC.

The sample holds a few counts of this clonotype. The genes are TRBV6-1 and TRBJ2-3, with 8 positions matching TRBD1. The V and J ends lost 7 bases and 5 bases, in that order; junction bases with no gene match: 8. CDR1 and CDR2 from the germline V gene are MNHNS and SASEGT. This CDR3 has 14 residues. The CDR3 here is CASIPGGNVDTQYF. For the CDR3, the DNA is TGTGCCAGCATTCCAGGGGGCAATGTAGATACGCAGTATTTT.

This clonotype has more than one count but fewer than ten. The V gene is TRBV5-1, the J gene TRBJ2-5, with 14 bases aligning to TRBD2. CDR1 and CDR2 from the germline V gene are SGHRS and YFSETQ. The CDR3 has 18 residues. V shed 3 bases and J 1 base; nucleotides not matched to a gene: 8. The CDR3 coding sequence is TGCGCCAGCAGCTCAGGACTAGCGGGGGGCCCTTTCCAAGAGACCCAGTACTTC. Its translation: CASSSGLAGGPFQETQYF.

The chain combines TRBV3-1 with TRBJ2-3, with TRBD2 matching 11 bases. V lost 1 base to trimming and J lost 4 bases; unmatched junction nucleotides: 7. This CDR3 contains 17 residues. Per the germline V gene, CDR1 is LGHDT and CDR2 is YNNKEL (reference sequence). In nucleotides, the CDR3 is TGTGCCAGCAGCCAAGGTCTACTAGCGGGAGAGGCAGATACGCAGTATTTT. This encodes CASSQGLLAGEADTQYF.

The chain joins TRBV5-1 to TRBJ2-3; a possible D gene is TRBD1 (5 bases). V lost 0 bases and J 2 bases, leaving 10 bases between the germline ends. Germline V gene data show CDR1 as SGHRS and CDR2 as YFSETQ. This CDR3 has 15 amino acids. CDR3 nucleotide sequence: TGCGCCAGCAGCTTGGTAGGGGCCCTCACAGATACGCAGTATTTT. The encoded protein is CASSLVGALTDTQYF.

In its sample, this clonotype was seen many times. One junction end disagrees with the germline gene, perhaps due to a read error. This chain uses TRBV5-5 with TRBJ2-3, with D unclear. Germline loops: CDR1 SGHKS, CDR2 YYEKEE (reference sequence). This CDR3 contains 14 residues. CDR3 in amino acids: CASSPGGRTDTQYF. In DNA, the CDR3 is TGCGCCAGCAGCCCCGGCGGACGCACAGATACGCAGTATTTT.

This clonotype was detected a few times. This chain joins TRBV10-3 and TRBJ2-7; 8 bases map to TRBD1. The CDR3 sequence is 14 residues long. J gave up 5 bases and V 3 bases, and 6 bases lay outside the gene matches. Germline CDR1 reads ENHRY; CDR2 reads SYGVKD. DNA of the CDR3: TGTGCCATCAGTGAACAGGACAGGGAGCACGAGCAGTACTTC. It yields the protein CAISEQDREHEQYF.

A few counts support this clonotype. The chain uses TRBV20-1 and TRBJ2-5; no reliable D call. The V end was cut by 0 bases, the J end by 5 bases, with 13 bases between. Germline values: CDR1 DFQATT, CDR2 SNEGSKA (reference sequence). This CDR3 is 14 amino acids long. The CDR3 DNA reads TGCAGTGCTAGAGACGCCGAAAAAGGGGAGACCCAGTACTTC. As protein: CSARDAEKGETQYF.

This clonotype appeared a few times. The J gene is TRBJ2-7, the V gene TRBV28; possible D gene TRBD1, 5 bases. Germline CDR1 reads MDHEN; CDR2 reads SYDVKM. The CDR3 extends over 13 amino acids. The germline V and J ends were trimmed by 10 bases and 0 bases, with 13 bases remaining between them. The CDR3 sequence: CAILDRNSYEQYF. The CDR3 nucleotides are TGTGCCATCTTAGACAGAAACTCCTACGAGCAGTACTTC.

There are a few counts of this clonotype. The rearrangement uses TRBV4-1 and TRBJ2-3; perhaps TRBD1 as D (5 bases). The germline V gene encodes CDR1 MGHRA and CDR2 YSYEKL. Deletions cut 1 base from V and 5 bases from J, with 13 bases between. The CDR3 covers 15 residues. CDR3 loop: CASSQAPTEIDTQYF. Written as DNA, the CDR3 is TGCGCCAGCAGCCAAGCCCCGACAGAAATAGATACGCAGTATTTT.

This clonotype was seen repeatedly, ten times or more. This chain uses TRBV10-1 with TRBJ2-5, with 12 bases matching TRBD2. Per the germline V gene, CDR1 is WNHNN and CDR2 is SYGVQD (reference sequence). This CDR3 has 18 residues. V was clipped by 2 bases and J by 3 bases; unmatched bases: 10. The CDR3 is CASSEKWSSSGGEETQYF. Written as DNA, the CDR3 is TGCGCCAGCAGTGAGAAGTGGTCGTCTAGCGGGGGGGAAGAGACCCAGTACTTC.

The V call is TRBV30, the J call TRBJ2-3, with no clear D. CDR3 size: 13 residues. The V end was cut by 5 bases, the J end by 2 bases, with 11 bases between. CDR1 and CDR2 (germline): GTSNPN, SVGIG (reference sequence). For the CDR3, the DNA is TGTGCCTGGGAGACCCGAATCACAGATACGCAGTATTTT. Translating it yields CAWETRITDTQYF.